Following are 17 T cell receptor beta chains from one sample sequenced in a study of T cell responses to AZD1222 COVID-19 vaccine. Here immunoSEQ multiplex PCR was the method, and the copy in TCRdb shows in-frame clones only, minus some. Counted here are about 100,000 clones, about 83% occurring once; the ten biggest clones make up roughly 15%. The starting material was peripheral blood, obtained on day 0 of AZD1222 vaccination. These receptors were taken from an adult in good health.

The chain is built from TRBV11-2 and TRBJ2-5; 9 nucleotides line up with TRBD2. The CDR3 length is 17 residues. Per the germline V gene, CDR1 is SGHAT and CDR2 is FQNNGV. After removal of 0 bases from V and 3 bases from J, the junction contained 8 bases not matched to a gene. This CDR3 reads CASSLDGAGGLEETQYF. The CDR3 bases are TGTGCCAGCAGCTTAGATGGAGCGGGAGGTTTAGAAGAGACCCAGTACTTC.

CDR3 coding DNA: TGTGCCAGCAGCTTAGGGCTAGCGGGGGGCGCTTACAATGAGCAGTTCTTC. This codes for CASSLGLAGGAYNEQFF. The gene calls are TRBV5-6 and TRBJ2-1, with 11 positions matching TRBD2. The CDR3 runs 17 residues. Losses at the gene ends were 2 bases for V and 4 bases for J; bases not matched to a gene: 8. Germline V gene sequence: CDR1 SGHDT, CDR2 YYEEEE.

The chain couples TRBV19 to TRBJ2-7; 10 bases align to TRBD2. Trimming took 1 base from V and 7 from J; bases not matched to a gene: 1. The germline V gene has CDR1 LNHDA and CDR2 SQIVND (reference sequence). This CDR3 contains 13 residues. CDR3 region: CASSIGTSGEQYF. As DNA, the CDR3 is TGTGCCAGTAGTATAGGGACTAGCGGAGAGCAGTACTTC.

The rearrangement links TRBV3-1 (or the pseudogene TRBV3-2) to TRBJ1-2; 8 bases fit TRBD1. CDR1 is LGHDT and CDR2 is YNNKEL in the germline V gene (reference sequence). The CDR3 sequence is 13 residues long. The trim removed 5 bases at V and 7 bases at J, leaving 6 bases unmatched. CDR3 in DNA: TGTGCCAGCAGCACGGACAGGGATTTTGGCTACACCTTC. As protein: CASSTDRDFGYTF.

This clone appeared a single time. The chain combines TRBV7-9 with TRBJ1-5; no firm D call. From germline, CDR1 is SEHNR and CDR2 FQNEAQ (reference sequence). This CDR3 spans 13 amino acids. With 5 bases removed from V and 6 bases from J, the gap between germline ends came to 11 bases. CDR3 sequence reads: CASSVGFSQPQHF. CDR3 nucleotides: TGTGCCAGCAGCGTGGGGTTTTCTCAGCCCCAGCATTTT.

The chain is built from TRBV5-8 and TRBJ2-7; D unclear. V gave up 1 base and J gave up 3 bases, with 11 bases separating them. This CDR3 has 14 amino acids. Looked up from germline, CDR1 is SGHTS and CDR2 is YDEGEE. The CDR3 reads CASSLKDGYYEQYF. The CDR3 region has the DNA TGTGCCAGCAGCTTGAAGGACGGTTACTACGAGCAGTACTTC.

This clone was counted a few times. The V call is TRBV6-5, the J call TRBJ2-7; a weak D match, TRBD2 (5 bases). This CDR3 region has 14 residues. Between the trimmed V and J ends, which lost 0 bases and 3 bases, there was a span of 9 bases. Germline V gene sequence: CDR1 MNHEY, CDR2 SVGAGI. The CDR3 sequence: CASSYSGVDYEQYF. The CDR3 coding sequence is TGTGCCAGCAGTTACTCCGGGGTCGACTACGAGCAGTACTTC.

The V and J genes are TRBV5-1 and TRBJ2-7; D perhaps matches TRBD2 (6 bases). V lost 6 bases and J 2 bases, leaving 15 bases between the germline ends. Germline V gene data show CDR1 as SGHRS and CDR2 as YFSETQ. The CDR3 spans 14 residues. In nucleotides, the CDR3 is TGCGCCAGCATGGGGACTCCGGCCGCCTACGAGCAGTACTTC. Amino acid sequence: CASMGTPAAYEQYF. Supplemented by reference TRBV5-1 and TRBJ2-7, the full variable domain reads KAGVTQTPRYLIKTRGQQVTLSCSPISGHRSVSWYQQTPGQGLQFLFEYFSETQRNKGNFPGRFSGRQFSNSRSEMNVSTLELGDSALYLCASMGTPAAYEQYFGPGTRLTVT.

V gene TRBV7-9 combines with J gene TRBJ2-1; D possibly corresponds to TRBD1 (5 bases). The germline gives CDR1 SEHNR, CDR2 FQNEAQ (reference sequence). This CDR3 has 12 residues. The V end lost 5 bases, the J end lost 9 bases, and 11 bases lay between the germline ends. CDR3: CASSNQGLEQFF. Written as DNA, the CDR3 is TGTGCCAGCAGCAATCAGGGCCTTGAGCAGTTCTTC.

The rearrangement links TRBV7-8 to TRBJ2-7, with 14 bases lining up with TRBD2. With 5 bases clipped from V and 6 bases from J, the junction kept 9 bases outside the gene matches. Per the germline V gene, CDR1 is SGHVS and CDR2 is FQNEAQ. This CDR3 spans 16 amino acids. The CDR3 DNA reads as TGTGCCAGCAGCGTGACTAGCGGGGGGGCAGGACGCGAGCAGTACTTC. The encoded protein is CASSVTSGGAGREQYF.

The chain employs TRBV6-5 and TRBJ2-2; D ambiguous. This CDR3 has 13 amino acids. Germline lookup yields CDR1 MNHEY and CDR2 SVGAGI. The ends were cut back, 6 bases at V and 5 bases at J, with 10 bases in the middle. The CDR3 DNA is TGTGCCAGCAGGGCAACAGAGACCGGGGAGCTGTTTTTT. It specifies CASRATETGELFF.

The chain has TRBV5-1 and TRBJ2-1; 11 bases are a match to TRBD1. Losses at the gene ends were 4 bases for V and 13 bases for J; bases not matched to a gene: 13. This CDR3 has 15 amino acids. From germline, CDR1 is SGHRS and CDR2 YFSETQ. CDR3 nucleotides: TGCGCCAGCAGCCTGGGGACAGGGGGGTTGAGTGGACAGTTCTTC. Translated, it gives CASSLGTGGLSGQFF.

This rearrangement joins TRBV3-1 (or the pseudogene TRBV3-2) to TRBJ2-3, with 14 bases aligning to TRBD2. Germline V CDR1 and CDR2: LGHDT, YNNKEL (reference sequence). The CDR3 extends over 18 amino acids. The V and J ends lost 3 bases and 6 bases, in that order; junction bases with no gene match: 11. CDR3 nucleotide sequence: TGTGCCAGCAGCCATCGTAGACTAGCGGGAGGGCCAACTGATACGCAGTATTTT. Protein: CASSHRRLAGGPTDTQYF.

This chain connects TRBV19 to TRBJ1-1; possibly TRBD1 for D (6 bases). CDR3 length: 15 residues. V was clipped by 5 bases and J by 5 bases, with 18 bases between them. CDR1 and CDR2 (germline): LNHDA, SQIVND (reference sequence). CDR3 sequence: CASSVRDNVQTEAFF. The CDR3 nucleotides are TGTGCCAGTAGTGTCCGGGACAACGTGCAAACTGAAGCTTTCTTT.

This clone is a singleton in its sample. The chain joins TRBV7-2 to TRBJ2-7; 11 nucleotides line up with TRBD2. CDR3 length: 16 amino acids. J lost 2 bases, V lost 2 bases, and 5 bases had no gene match. The germline V gene has CDR1 SGHTA and CDR2 FQGNSA. The CDR3 bases are TGTGCCAGCAGCTTATCCGGGACTAGCGGTACCTACGAGCAGTACTTC. Residues: CASSLSGTSGTYEQYF.

CDR3 nucleotide sequence: TGCGCCAGCAGCGATACAGGGGGTCGGAATTCACCCCTCCACTTT. It codes for CASSDTGGRNSPLHF. The V call is TRBV5-1, the J call TRBJ1-6, with TRBD1 matching over 8 bases. The CDR3 has 15 residues. V gave up 4 bases and J gave up 7 bases; unmatched junction bases: 7. The germline gives CDR1 SGHRS, CDR2 YFSETQ.

This clone was observed a single time. The chain recombines TRBV5-4 with TRBJ1-2; a possible D gene is TRBD1 (5 bases). The CDR3 is 15 residues long. Between the trimmed V and J ends, which lost 4 bases and 2 bases, there was a span of 15 bases. Germline V lookup: CDR1 SGHNT, CDR2 YYREEE (reference sequence). CDR3 sequence reads: CASSGRGLPNYGYTF. The CDR3 bases are TGTGCCAGCAGCGGCCGGGGACTGCCCAACTATGGCTACACCTTC. The full variable domain, with the rest looked up from reference TRBV5-4 and TRBJ1-2, is ETGVTQSPTHLIKTRGQQVTLRCSSQSGHNTVSWYQQALGQGPQFIFQYYREEENGRGNFPPRFSGLQFPNYSSELNVNALELDDSALYLCASSGRGLPNYGYTFGSGTRLTVV.